This T cell receptor beta chain was captured in a study of blood T cell repertoires in COVID-19. Study as a whole: Material from acute and convalescent COVID-19 was sourced from the United States, Italy and Spain. Sample material is recorded as cDNA or gDNA derived from T cells, B-cell-depleted T cells, or PBMCs.

Assay used: immunoSEQ multiplex PCR; TCRdb lists only in-frame clones, some missing. The sample yields 200,000 to 250,000 clones, about 82% seen once. V lost 1 base and J lost 10, with 17 bases in between. CDR1 and CDR2 from the germline V gene are GTSNPN and SVGIG (reference sequence). The CDR3 loop spans 14 amino acids. Followed longitudinally, the Seattle patients had been enrolled during active infection. The TCR sequence derives from a woman over 75 with COVID-19, enrolled during active disease. The rearrangement joins TRBV30 to TRBJ2-1, with unresolved D. What was sequenced was peripheral blood. The CDR3 region is CAWSGSLLAREQFF. In DNA form, the CDR3 reads TGTGCCTGGAGTGGCTCACTCCTTGCGAGGGAGCAGTTCTTC.